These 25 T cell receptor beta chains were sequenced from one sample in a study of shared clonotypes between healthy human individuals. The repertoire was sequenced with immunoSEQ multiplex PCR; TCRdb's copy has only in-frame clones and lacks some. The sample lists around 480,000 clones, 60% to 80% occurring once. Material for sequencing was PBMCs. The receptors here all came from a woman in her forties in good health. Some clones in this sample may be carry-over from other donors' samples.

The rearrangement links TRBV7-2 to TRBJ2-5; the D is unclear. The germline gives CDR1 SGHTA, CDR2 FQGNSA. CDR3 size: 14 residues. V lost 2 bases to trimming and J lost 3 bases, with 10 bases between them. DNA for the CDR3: TGTGCCAGCAGCTTATCGGGTGCGGAAGAGACCCAGTACTTC. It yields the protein CASSLSGAEETQYF.

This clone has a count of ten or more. This CDR3 is CASSSRQQETQYF. The CDR3, as DNA: TGTGCCAGCTCATCAAGACAGCAAGAGACCCAGTACTTC. The J gene is TRBJ2-5, the V gene TRBV18; perhaps TRBD1 as D (5 bases). Trimming took off 5 bases at V and 2 bases at J, with 9 bases between the two ends. The CDR3 has 13 residues. Germline values: CDR1 KGHSH, CDR2 LQKENI.

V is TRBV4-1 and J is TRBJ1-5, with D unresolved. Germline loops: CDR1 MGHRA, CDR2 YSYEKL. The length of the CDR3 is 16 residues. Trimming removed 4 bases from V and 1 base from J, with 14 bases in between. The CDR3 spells CASSRGIPMSNQPQHF. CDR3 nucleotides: TGCGCCAGCAGCCGCGGGATTCCCATGAGCAATCAGCCCCAGCATTTT.

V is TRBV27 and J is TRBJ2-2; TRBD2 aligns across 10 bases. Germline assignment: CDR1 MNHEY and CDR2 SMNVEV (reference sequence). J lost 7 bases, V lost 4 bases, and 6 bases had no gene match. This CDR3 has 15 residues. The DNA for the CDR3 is TGTGCCAGCAGTTCCCTAGCGGGAGTCGACGGGGAGCTGTTTTTT. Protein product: CASSSLAGVDGELFF.

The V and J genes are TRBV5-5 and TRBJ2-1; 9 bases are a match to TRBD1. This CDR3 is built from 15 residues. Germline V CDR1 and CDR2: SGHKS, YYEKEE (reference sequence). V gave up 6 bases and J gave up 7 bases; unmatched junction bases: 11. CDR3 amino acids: CASNPGTGLKNEQFF. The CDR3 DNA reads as TGTGCCAGCAACCCCGGGACAGGGTTAAAGAATGAGCAGTTCTTC.

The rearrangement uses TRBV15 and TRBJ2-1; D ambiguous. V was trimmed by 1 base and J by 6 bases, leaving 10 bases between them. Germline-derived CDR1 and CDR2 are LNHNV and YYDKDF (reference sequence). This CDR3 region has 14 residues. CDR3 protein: CATSRGSFRNEQFF. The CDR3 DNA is TGTGCCACCAGCAGAGGGTCGTTCCGCAATGAGCAGTTCTTC.

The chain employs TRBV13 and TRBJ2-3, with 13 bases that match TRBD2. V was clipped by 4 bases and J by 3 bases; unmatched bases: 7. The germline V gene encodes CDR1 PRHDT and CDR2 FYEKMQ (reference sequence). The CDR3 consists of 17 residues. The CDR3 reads CASSYRTSGSGTDTQYF. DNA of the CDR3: TGTGCCAGCAGCTATCGGACTAGCGGGAGTGGTACAGATACGCAGTATTTT.

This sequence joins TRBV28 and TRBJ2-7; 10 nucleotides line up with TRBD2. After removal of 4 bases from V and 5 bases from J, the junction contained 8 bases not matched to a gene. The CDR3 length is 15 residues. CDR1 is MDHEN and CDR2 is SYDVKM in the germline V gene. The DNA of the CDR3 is TGTGCCAGCAGTTCATTGGGACTAGCGTTTAACGAGCAGTACTTC. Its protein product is CASSSLGLAFNEQYF.

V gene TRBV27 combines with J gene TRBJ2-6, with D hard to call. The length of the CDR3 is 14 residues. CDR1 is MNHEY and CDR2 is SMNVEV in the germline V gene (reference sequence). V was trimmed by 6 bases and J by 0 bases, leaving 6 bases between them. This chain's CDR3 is CASSSTSGANVLTF. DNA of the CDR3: TGTGCCAGCAGCTCAACCTCTGGGGCCAACGTCCTGACTTTC.

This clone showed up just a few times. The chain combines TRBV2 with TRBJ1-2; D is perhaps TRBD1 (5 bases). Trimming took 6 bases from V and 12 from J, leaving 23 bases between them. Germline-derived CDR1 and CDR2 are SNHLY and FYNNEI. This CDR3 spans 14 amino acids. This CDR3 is CASRIRDALVVDTF. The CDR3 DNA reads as TGTGCCAGCAGAATACGGGACGCACTTGTGGTAGACACCTTC.

In DNA, the CDR3 is TGTGCCACCAGCAGCGGGAGGGCCGGGGCCGGGGAGCTGTTTTTT. Encoded protein: CATSSGRAGAGELFF. This sequence joins TRBV15 and TRBJ2-2, with TRBD2 identical over 8 bases. Per the germline V gene, CDR1 is LNHNV and CDR2 is YYDKDF (reference sequence). The CDR3 sequence is 15 residues long. V gave up 3 bases and J gave up 6 bases; unmatched junction bases: 6.

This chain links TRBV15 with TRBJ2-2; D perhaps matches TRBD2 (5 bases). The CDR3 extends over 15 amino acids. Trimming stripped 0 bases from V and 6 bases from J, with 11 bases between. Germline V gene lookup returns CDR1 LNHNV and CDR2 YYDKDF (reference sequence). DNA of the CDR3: TGTGCCACCAGCAGAGAGAAGCTGCGGGCCGGGGAGCTGTTTTTT. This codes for CATSREKLRAGELFF.

DNA for the CDR3: TGTGCCAGCAGCTTAAACCGGGGGGTACGTCAAGAGACCCAGTACTTC. Translating gives CASSLNRGVRQETQYF. The gene calls are TRBV11-3 and TRBJ2-5; 7 nucleotides align to TRBD2. The CDR3 sequence is 16 residues long. In germline, CDR1 is SGHNT, CDR2 YENEEA. Trimming at V came to 2 bases and at J to 2 bases, leaving 8 bases not matched to a gene.

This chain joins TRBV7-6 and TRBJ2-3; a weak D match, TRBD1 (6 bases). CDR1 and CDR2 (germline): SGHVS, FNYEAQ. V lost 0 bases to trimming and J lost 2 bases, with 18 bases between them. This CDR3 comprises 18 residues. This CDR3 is CASSLAFRGGTPTDTQYF. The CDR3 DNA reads TGTGCCAGCAGCTTAGCGTTTCGAGGGGGAACTCCCACAGATACGCAGTATTTT.

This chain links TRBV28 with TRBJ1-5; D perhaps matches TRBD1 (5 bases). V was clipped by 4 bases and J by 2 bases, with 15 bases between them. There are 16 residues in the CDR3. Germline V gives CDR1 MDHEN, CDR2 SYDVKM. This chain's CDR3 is CASSSSGRGGNQPQHF. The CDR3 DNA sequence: TGTGCCAGCAGTTCCTCCGGAAGGGGAGGCAATCAGCCCCAGCATTTT.

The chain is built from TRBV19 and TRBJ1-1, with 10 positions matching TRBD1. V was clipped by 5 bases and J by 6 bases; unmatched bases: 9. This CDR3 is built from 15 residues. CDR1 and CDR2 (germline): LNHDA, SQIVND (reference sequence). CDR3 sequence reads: CASSSPGTGDAEAFF. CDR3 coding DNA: TGTGCCAGTAGTTCTCCCGGGACAGGGGACGCTGAAGCTTTCTTT. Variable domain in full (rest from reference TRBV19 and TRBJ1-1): DGGITQSPKYLFRKEGQNVTLSCEQNLNHDAMYWYRQDPGQGLRLIYYSQIVNDFQKGDIAEGYSVSREKKESFPLTVTSAQKNPTAFYLCASSSPGTGDAEAFFGQGTRLTVV.

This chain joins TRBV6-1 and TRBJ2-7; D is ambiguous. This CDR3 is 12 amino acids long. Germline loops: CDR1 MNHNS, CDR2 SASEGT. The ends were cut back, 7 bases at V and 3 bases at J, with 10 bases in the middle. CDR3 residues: CASNPTRYEQYF. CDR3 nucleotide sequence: TGTGCCAGCAATCCCACCCGCTACGAGCAGTACTTC.

The DNA of the CDR3 is TGTGCCAGCAGCTTACCTGGGGTCAGTGGCTACACCTTC. This translates into CASSLPGVSGYTF. The gene calls are TRBV11-2 and TRBJ1-2; no definite D call. Germline V gene data show CDR1 as SGHAT and CDR2 as FQNNGV. The CDR3 consists of 13 residues. Deletions cut 2 bases from V and 7 bases from J, with 11 bases between.

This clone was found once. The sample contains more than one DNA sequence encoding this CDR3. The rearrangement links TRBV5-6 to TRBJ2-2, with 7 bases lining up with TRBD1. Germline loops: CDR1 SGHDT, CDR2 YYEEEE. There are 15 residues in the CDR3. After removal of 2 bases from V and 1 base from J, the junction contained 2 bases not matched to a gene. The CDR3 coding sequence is TGTGCCAGCAGCTTCCGGGACAGGAACACCGGGGAGCTGTTTTTT. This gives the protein CASSFRDRNTGELFF.

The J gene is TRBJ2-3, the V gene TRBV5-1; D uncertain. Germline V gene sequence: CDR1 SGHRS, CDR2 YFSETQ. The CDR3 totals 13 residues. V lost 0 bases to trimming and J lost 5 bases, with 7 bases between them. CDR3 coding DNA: TGCGCCAGCAGCTTGGAGCAGCTAGATACGCAGTATTTT. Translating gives CASSLEQLDTQYF.

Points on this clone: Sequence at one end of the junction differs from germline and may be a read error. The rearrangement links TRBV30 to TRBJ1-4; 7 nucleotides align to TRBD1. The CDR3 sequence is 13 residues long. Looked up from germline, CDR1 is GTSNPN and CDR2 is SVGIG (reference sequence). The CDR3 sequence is CAWNDRVWEKLLF. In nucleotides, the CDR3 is TGTGCCTGGAACGACAGGGTTTGGGAAAAACTGCTTTTT.

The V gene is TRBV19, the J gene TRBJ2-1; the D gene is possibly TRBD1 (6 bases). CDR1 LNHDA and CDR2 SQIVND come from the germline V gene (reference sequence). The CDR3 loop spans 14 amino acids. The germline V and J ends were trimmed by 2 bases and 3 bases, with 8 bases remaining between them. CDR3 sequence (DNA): TGTGCCAGTAGTATACCAGGGGTCTACAATGAGCAGTTCTTC. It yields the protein CASSIPGVYNEQFF.

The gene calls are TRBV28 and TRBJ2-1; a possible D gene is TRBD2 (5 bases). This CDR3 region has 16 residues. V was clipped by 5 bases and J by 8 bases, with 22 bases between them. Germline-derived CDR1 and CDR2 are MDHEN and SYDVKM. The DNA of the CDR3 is TGTGCCAGCAGTCCCTACCCGGGATCGACATTCGATGAGCAGTTCTTC. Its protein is CASSPYPGSTFDEQFF.

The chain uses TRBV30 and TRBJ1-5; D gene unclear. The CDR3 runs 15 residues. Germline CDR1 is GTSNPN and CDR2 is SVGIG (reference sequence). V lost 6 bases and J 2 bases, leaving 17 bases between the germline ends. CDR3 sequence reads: CACSGDHKGNQPQHF. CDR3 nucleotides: TGTGCCTGCTCCGGCGACCACAAGGGCAATCAGCCCCAGCATTTT.

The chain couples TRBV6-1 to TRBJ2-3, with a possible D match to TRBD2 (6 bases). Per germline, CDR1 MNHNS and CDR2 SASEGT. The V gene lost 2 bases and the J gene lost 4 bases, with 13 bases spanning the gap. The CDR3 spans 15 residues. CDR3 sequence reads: CASSESGTGADTQYF. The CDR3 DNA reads TGTGCCAGCAGTGAATCAGGGACGGGGGCAGATACGCAGTATTTT.